This record concerns one TCR beta chain sequence. Antigen unknown. V was pared by 8 bases and J by 0 bases, with 8 bases between. The germline V gene has CDR1 ENHRY and CDR2 SYGVKD. The CDR3 has 13 amino acids. No infections or other immune events were documented during collection. This specimen belongs to a study of identifying expanded T cells in peripheral blood. Overall study findings and caveats: Variance in clone template counts between approximately two-week samples significantly increased with total template count across all healthy donors.

The repertoire was sequenced with immunoSEQ multiplex PCR; TCRdb's copy has only in-frame clones and lacks some. The sample includes about 81,000 clones, roughly 89% seen only once; the top ten take around a fifth. The sample comprised blood. This receptor was obtained from a person between 18 and 69 years old in good health. V usage is TRBV10-3 and J usage is TRBJ1-3; a possible D gene is TRBD1 (5 bases). DNA for the CDR3: TGTGCCATCGGGGCACACTCTGGAAACACCATATATTTT. It encodes CAIGAHSGNTIYF.